This entry lists 7 T cell receptor beta chains sequenced from one sample in a study of blood T cells in healthy people across ages. It was with a sample-barcoded 5' primer and a J-beta primer mix that a second PCR of roughly 7 to 12 cycles was run. TCRdb recomputed calls from the 5' RACE reads with MiXCR, one row per CDR3 protein. The sample contains approximately 1.5 million distinct CDR3 sequences, about 32% of which appear only once. The sequenced material came from blood. All receptors come from a woman aged 25-40 years in good health.

This clonotype was observed at least ten times. CDR3 in amino acids: CASSIPGHFEQYF. The CDR3 DNA reads TGTGCCAGCAGTATTCCGGGACACTTCGAGCAGTACTTC. The chain combines TRBV6-1 with TRBJ2-7, with D maybe TRBD1 (6 bases). Trimming left V 5 bases short and J 6 bases short, with 14 bases between. This CDR3 is 13 amino acids long. Germline values: CDR1 MNHNS, CDR2 SASEGT.

This chain uses TRBV9 with TRBJ2-7, with 7 bases identical to TRBD2. Germline lookup yields CDR1 SGDLS and CDR2 YYNGEE. This CDR3 contains 15 residues. V lost 0 bases to trimming and J lost 0 bases; unmatched junction nucleotides: 3. The CDR3 is CASSVGEGPSYEQYF. The CDR3 DNA is TGTGCCAGCAGCGTAGGGGAGGGACCCTCCTACGAGCAGTACTTC.

V usage is TRBV28 and J usage is TRBJ1-4; D is undetermined. The CDR3 length is 16 residues. From germline, CDR1 is MDHEN and CDR2 SYDVKM. V lost 3 bases and J lost 4, with 15 bases in between. CDR3 residues: CASSFSPAGGNEKLFF. The CDR3, as DNA: TGTGCCAGCAGTTTTAGTCCCGCCGGTGGTAATGAAAAACTGTTTTTT.

The chain carries TRBV10-2 and TRBJ1-2; unclear D gene. V lost 3 bases and J lost 8, with 7 bases in between. The CDR3 runs 11 residues. Germline loops: CDR1 WSHSY, CDR2 SAAADI. The CDR3 here is CASSDPRGYTF. The CDR3 bases are TGCGCCAGCAGTGACCCGAGGGGCTACACCTTC.

The genes are TRBV10-3 and TRBJ2-3; 10 bases are shared with TRBD1. The length of the CDR3 is 17 residues. CDR1 is ENHRY and CDR2 is SYGVKD in the germline V gene. V was clipped by 3 bases and J by 2 bases; unmatched bases: 8. The CDR3 DNA sequence: TGTGCCATCAGTGACCCCGGACAGGGGGAGGACACAGATACGCAGTATTTT. This codes for CAISDPGQGEDTDTQYF.

The chain combines TRBV20-1 with TRBJ2-5, with a weak D call TRBD1 (6 bases). The CDR3 loop spans 13 amino acids. Germline lookup yields CDR1 DFQATT and CDR2 SNEGSKA (reference sequence). The V gene lost 7 bases and the J gene lost 1 base, with 13 bases spanning the gap. CDR3 coding DNA: TGCAGTGAAACGACCAGGGGCCAAGAGACCCAGTACTTC. Translated: CSETTRGQETQYF.

This clonotype occurred a few times. The chain joins TRBV13 to TRBJ2-7; perhaps TRBD1 as D (6 bases). The CDR3 extends over 15 amino acids. Germline V CDR1 and CDR2: PRHDT, FYEKMQ (reference sequence). Trimming left V 0 bases short and J 7 bases short, with 16 bases between. The CDR3 region has the DNA TGTGCCAGCAGCTTAGGCGATACAGGGTGTGGGGAGCAGTACTTC. Its translation: CASSLGDTGCGEQYF.